The rows below give T cell receptor beta chains drawn from one sample of a study of blood T cells in healthy people across ages. TCRdb called the 5' RACE reads again in MiXCR, with one record for every CDR3 protein. In the table there are 1.5 million to 1.9 million distinct CDR3 sequences, about 45% of which are singletons. Specimen: blood. The receptors here all came from a woman between 18 and 29 years old in good health. The CDR3 runs from the conserved cysteine through the conserved F or W. Fields, in order: clone size, D gene, J gene, V gene, CDR3 DNA, CDR3 protein. The D gene is left open where the match is weak. Clone size is given for some rows only: seen once, a few or many times, or a class if the clone is expanded.

size: .; D: .; J: TRBJ1-1; V: TRBV27; DNA: TGTGCCAGCAGATTTGGCAGGAGCACTGAAGCTTTCTTT; CDR3: CASRFGRSTEAFF
size: .; D: .; J: TRBJ1-1; V: TRBV29-1; DNA: TGCAGCGCATTGCTCCTGAACACTGAAGCTTTCTTT; CDR3: CSALLLNTEAFF
size: .; D: .; J: TRBJ2-7; V: TRBV4-3; DNA: TGCGCCAGCAGCCAAGGGGAAGGGGTTGTGTACGAGCAGTACTTC; CDR3: CASSQGEGVVYEQYF
size: .; D: .; J: TRBJ2-7; V: TRBV7-2; DNA: TGTGCCAGCAGCCGGACAGTAGACTACGAGCAGTACTTC; CDR3: CASSRTVDYEQYF
size: .; D: TRBD2; J: TRBJ2-2; V: TRBV4-3; DNA: TGCGCCAGCAGAACTAGCGGGGCGGACACCGGGGAGCTGTTTTTT; CDR3: CASRTSGADTGELFF
size: .; D: TRBD2; J: TRBJ2-7; V: TRBV6-2/TRBV6-3; DNA: TGTGCCAGCAGTTCCGGGAGGCCCAGTCACGAGCAGTACTTC; CDR3: CASSSGRPSHEQYF
size: few; D: .; J: TRBJ2-5; V: TRBV6-2/TRBV6-3; DNA: TGTGCCAGCAGGACCGGGTGGGGGTCGCAAGAGACCCAGTACTTC; CDR3: CASRTGWGSQETQYF
size: few; D: .; J: TRBJ2-7; V: TRBV21-1; DNA: TGTGCCAGCAGCTTTATGGGGGGACTAGCGGGGAGAATAGGGACCTACGAGCAGTACTTC; CDR3: CASSFMGGLAGRIGTYEQYF
size: few; D: TRBD2; J: TRBJ2-7; V: TRBV29-1; DNA: TGCAGCGTTGACACTAGCGACTCCTACGAGCAGTACTTC; CDR3: CSVDTSDSYEQYF
size: once; D: .; J: TRBJ2-4; V: TRBV10-3; DNA: TGTGCCATCATGGGGCAGGATTTTAATGAGCAGTACTTC; CDR3: CAIMGQDFNEQYF
size: .; D: .; J: TRBJ2-4; V: TRBV21-1; DNA: TGTGCCAGCAGCAATAGAGGGAGGACAGCATTAGCCAAAAACATTCAGTACTTC; CDR3: CASSNRGRTALAKNIQYF
size: .; D: .; J: TRBJ2-3; V: TRBV7-3; DNA: TGTGCCAGCAGCTTAAGCAGCGCCTCCACAGATACGCAGTATTTT; CDR3: CASSLSSASTDTQYF
size: .; D: .; J: TRBJ2-3; V: TRBV2; DNA: TGTGCCAGCAGTGTTTCTTTGACGGGAGACACAGATACGCAGTATTTT; CDR3: CASSVSLTGDTDTQYF
size: few; D: .; J: TRBJ1-5; V: TRBV6-2/TRBV6-3; DNA: TGTGCCAGCACCCTAGACAGCGGGTACAATCAGCCCCAGCATTTT; CDR3: CASTLDSGYNQPQHF
size: .; D: .; J: TRBJ2-7; V: TRBV2; DNA: TGTGCCAGCAGTGAAGAGGACTACGAGCAGTACTTC; CDR3: CASSEEDYEQYF
size: few; D: .; J: TRBJ1-6; V: TRBV20-1; DNA: TGCAGTGCTAGGAGGGCCGGGTCTATTGATTCACCCCTCCACTTT; CDR3: CSARRAGSIDSPLHF
size: .; D: .; J: TRBJ1-3; V: TRBV20-1; DNA: TGCAGTGCAACCGGGCCAGGGAGGGGAAACACCATATATTTT; CDR3: CSATGPGRGNTIYF
size: many; D: .; J: TRBJ2-7; V: TRBV28; DNA: TGTGCCAGCAGTTTAGACTTCTCCTACGAGCAGTACTTC; CDR3: CASSLDFSYEQYF
size: .; D: TRBD2; J: TRBJ2-5; V: TRBV9; DNA: TGTGCCAGCAGTTTTGATAGCGGGGGCCCCCAAGAGACCCAGTACTTC; CDR3: CASSFDSGGPQETQYF
size: .; D: .; J: TRBJ2-5; V: TRBV20-1; DNA: TGCAGTGCTAGAGATTGGGCGGGACTTGGGGAGACCCAGTACTTC; CDR3: CSARDWAGLGETQYF